The clone carrying this TCR beta chain was observed a single time. The antigen is undetermined. The germline V gene has CDR1 MNHEY and CDR2 SVGAGI. The V end lost 0 bases, the J end lost 1 base, and 6 bases lay between the germline ends. The CDR3 runs to 14 residues. The entry originates in a study of T cells in narcolepsy. Study details: Enrolled donors included narcolepsy type 1 or type 2 patients and healthy controls. Points from the study as a whole: Blood of same and different patients, but not healthy controls, reportedly held recurring autoreactive clonotypes. In some patient and control memory CD4+ samples, autoreactive clones were absent.

Using immunoSEQ multiplex PCR, the repertoire was profiled, and TCRdb retains in-frame clones only, with some absent. In the table there are under 35,000 clones, 75% to 90% of which are singletons. The chain employs TRBV6-5 and TRBJ1-1; no clear D. The receptor was derived from a human donor in good health. The sequencing sample was made of memory (CD45RA-) CD4+ T cells from blood. CDR3 coding DNA: TGTGCCAGCAGTTACTCAGCAGGGAACACTGAAGCTTTCTTT. The encoded protein is CASSYSAGNTEAFF.